Each of the 3 T cell receptor beta chains below was sequenced from the same sample in a study of T cells in Graves' hyperthyroidism and ophthalmopathy. There were TCR beta CDR3 regions amplified from RNA transcripts. Carried out on the TCR CDR3, a first-round RT-PCR used the HTBI primer set. Each CDR3 protein is one row after TCRdb ran MiXCR on the multiplex PCR reads. Counted here are around 350,000 distinct CDR3 sequences, over 15% occurring once; the ten biggest clones make up 3% to 4.5%. The specimen sequenced was blood. All receptors derive from a woman under 30 with Graves' hyperthyroidism.

The chain recombines TRBV11-2 with TRBJ2-2; 7 bases map to TRBD1. This CDR3 is built from 17 residues. Germline CDR1 SGHAT, CDR2 FQNNGV. After removal of 6 bases from V and 0 bases from J, the junction contained 10 bases not matched to a gene. The CDR3 region has the DNA TGTGCCAGCAGTAAATCGGGGACAGCAGCGAACACCGGGGAGCTGTTTTTT. Translation: CASSKSGTAANTGELFF.

This clonotype occurred many times. The chain joins TRBV27 to TRBJ2-5; TRBD2 is a possible D gene (7 bases). V lost 8 bases and J lost 5, with 18 bases in between. The germline V gene encodes CDR1 MNHEY and CDR2 SMNVEV (reference sequence). There are 14 residues in the CDR3. CDR3 sequence (DNA): TGTGCCAGCTCCCCTTTAGGGGGGGAGGAGACCCAGTACTTC. Protein: CASSPLGGEETQYF.

This clonotype was observed many times. The gene calls are TRBV12-3 or TRBV12-4 and TRBJ1-5; tentative D call: TRBD1 (6 bases). V dropped 5 bases and J dropped 3 bases, with 8 bases sitting between them. The CDR3 runs 13 residues. CDR3 bases: TGTGCCAGCAGTGACAGGCCCAATCAGCCCCAGCATTTT. It translates to CASSDRPNQPQHF.